This T cell receptor beta chain was identified in a study of OX40 agonist ivuxolimab in advanced cancers. Concerning this clone: What it recognizes is unknown.

Overall study findings and caveats: Circulating CD4+ and CD8+ T cells showed clonal expansion by week 6 at 0.1 to 3.0 mg/kg. Clonal expansion among partial responders at 0.1-3.0 mg/kg ranked near the lowest. In CD8+ T cells, expanded clones were on average more numerous than in CD4+.

TCRdb's table, derived via immunoSEQ multiplex PCR, lists solely in-frame clones and lacks some. The data hold over 60,000 clones, with 80% to 90% observed a single time. This receptor was taken from an adult with an advanced solid tumor such as melanoma, head and neck, liver or kidney cancer. Sequenced here: CD4+ or CD8+ T cells sorted from blood, sampled in a trial of the OX40 agonist ivuxolimab.

The chain's CDR3 is CASSEATDLRGGYTF. CDR3 in DNA: TGTGCCAGCAGTGAAGCAACAGACCTCAGGGGTGGCTACACCTTC. The chain joins TRBV6-1 to TRBJ1-2; D possibly corresponds to TRBD1 (6 bases). CDR1 and CDR2 (germline): MNHNS, SASEGT. This CDR3 spans 15 amino acids. V shed 0 bases and J shed 7 bases, with 15 bases lying between them.